The source of this T cell receptor (beta chain) is a study of Ad26.COV2.S vaccination and SARS-CoV-2 variants (dated by TCRdb to the early 2020s). Study-level background: Vaccine-arm donors came from COV1001, a multicentre, randomized, double-blind, placebo-controlled phase I-IIa trial of Ad26.COV2.S in healthy adults. Sequencing of the TCRbeta repertoire served to evaluate the specificity and breadth of SARS-CoV-2-reactive T cell receptors following Ad26.COV2.S vaccination. Ad26.COV2.S was administered intramuscularly at a dose of 5x10^10 or 1x10^11 viral particles, either as one shot or as two shots given 56 days apart. The TCR-sequenced set comprised around 30 samples: around 20 Ad26.COV2.S vaccine recipients, 5 placebo recipients and 8 SARS-CoV-2 convalescent individuals. Blinding of investigators to trial group allocation was maintained during experiments and outcome assessment. Trial participants were randomized into five groups of five, in which low-dose or high-dose Ad26.COV2.S was given once or twice, or placebo was given on both occasions.

The treatment or condition label here, explained by the study, means: around 19 received Ad26.COV2.S at low or high dose, single or two shots; 5 received placebo; per-sample allocation not given. For vaccine and placebo recipients, repertoires were sequenced using samples collected on day 63 after the first injection. Between 29 July and 7 August 2020, Cohort 1b enrolled fewer than 30 adults aged 18-55 years at one site in Boston, USA. Ad26.COV2.S was a replication-incompetent adenovirus type 26 vector that expressed a prefusion-stabilized SARS-CoV-2 spike protein derived from the original Wuhan strain. Broad study findings and their caveats: Ad26.COV2.S recipients had higher spike-specific TCR breadth than placebo recipients (P = 0.0014). Comparable non-spike TCR breadth was observed between vaccine and placebo recipients, consistent with only spike being contained in the vaccine. Substantial breadth of spike-specific CD8+ and CD4+ T cell responses was reported after vaccination. The authors noted that total T cell responses may have been underestimated by the TCR breadth and depth analyses. The study was not powered for comparison of responses between vaccine doses or regimens.

This clone was recorded once. The specificity of this receptor is unknown. No much larger clone is present one base from it, and per-base qualities are unavailable. The immunoSEQ Assay was used to sequence TCRbeta CDR3 regions. After extraction, genomic DNA underwent amplification by bias-controlled multiplex PCR, followed by high-throughput sequencing. Per the original workflow: To quantify the absolute abundance of every unique TCRbeta CDR3 region, sequences were collapsed and filtered. T cell fraction was estimated by normalization of TCRbeta template counts to usable DNA, with usable DNA being measured through amplification of reference genes present in all nucleated cells. Repertoire TCRs were annotated as SARS-CoV-2-specific by exact matching of V gene, CDR3 amino acid sequence and J gene to a known reactive TCR set. The reference SARS-CoV-2 TCR set was derived from MIRA and filtered for enrichment in COVID-19-positive ImmuneCODE repertoires, a step that removed public or cross-reactive TCRs. Drawing on the MIRA antigens, annotated TCRs were analysed further at the level of specific ORF or position within ORF. Depth was the summed frequency of annotated unique rearrangements, while breadth was defined as annotated unique rearrangements over total unique productive rearrangements. Two-sided Wilcoxon rank-sum tests were used to compare TCR breadth between groups. Entries here come from immuneACCESS through TCRdb and include only in-frame sequences with V and J called. Some clones fail to appear in such tables; in the studies checked, an unresolved V gene covers under half of the shortfall, and the cause of the remainder is unknown. The V and J calls and clone size come from that table; D and trimming were worked out from the DNA. The sample has approximately 360,000 clones on record, 83% of them singletons. The biggest ten clones account for approximately 7.8% of the sample.

The source was peripheral blood, collected in a trial of Ad26.COV2.S vaccine versus placebo. The sequence came from a person aged 18-65 years who received the Ad26.COV2.S COVID-19 vaccine or a placebo.

Here the CDR3 is given as CASSPRSDRGEKLFF. The sequence in DNA is TGTGCCAGCAGCCCCCGCTCGGACAGGGGTGAAAAACTGTTTTTT. The rearrangement combines TRBV11-1 with TRBJ1-4; 9 of the junction bases match TRBD1. V is cut back by 5 bases and J by 7 bases, with 8 bases in the junction unmatched. CDR1 and CDR2 are drawn from the germline V gene (reference sequence): SGHAT, FQDESV. The CDR3 contains 15 residues, cysteine and phenylalanine counted. The retained sequence is limited to the CDR3, 45 bases, with the frame set at the first base.